Sequencing of this TCR beta chain was carried out in a study of shared clonotypes between healthy human individuals. Sorted-subset replicate PCRs used about 180 ng DNA, approximately 33,000 T cell genomes. Libraries were prepared by immunoSEQ multiplex PCR; TCRdb keeps only in-frame clonotypes and omits some of them. The sample has under 850,000 clones, about 92% seen once. Note on this clone: Its antigen remains unknown.

The naive CD8 fraction comprised CD45RO-negative cells positively selected for CCR7 and excluded terminally differentiated effector memory CD45RA+ cells. Whole-study results and caveats: Only a few donors were included, so the genetic and exposure-history diversity represented was limited.

This CDR3 has 15 amino acids. Germline values: CDR1 MNHEY, CDR2 SMNVEV (reference sequence). Trimming cost V 7 bases and J 3 bases; bases outside gene matches: 9. The sequencing sample was made of naive CD8+ T cells sorted from blood. The chain carries TRBV27 and TRBJ2-1; 7 nucleotides line up with TRBD2. The clonotype comes from a man aged 25-45 years in good health. The CDR3 DNA follows: TGTGCCAGCATCACGATGGCGGGAGACTACAATGAGCAGTTCTTC. This codes for CASITMAGDYNEQFF.